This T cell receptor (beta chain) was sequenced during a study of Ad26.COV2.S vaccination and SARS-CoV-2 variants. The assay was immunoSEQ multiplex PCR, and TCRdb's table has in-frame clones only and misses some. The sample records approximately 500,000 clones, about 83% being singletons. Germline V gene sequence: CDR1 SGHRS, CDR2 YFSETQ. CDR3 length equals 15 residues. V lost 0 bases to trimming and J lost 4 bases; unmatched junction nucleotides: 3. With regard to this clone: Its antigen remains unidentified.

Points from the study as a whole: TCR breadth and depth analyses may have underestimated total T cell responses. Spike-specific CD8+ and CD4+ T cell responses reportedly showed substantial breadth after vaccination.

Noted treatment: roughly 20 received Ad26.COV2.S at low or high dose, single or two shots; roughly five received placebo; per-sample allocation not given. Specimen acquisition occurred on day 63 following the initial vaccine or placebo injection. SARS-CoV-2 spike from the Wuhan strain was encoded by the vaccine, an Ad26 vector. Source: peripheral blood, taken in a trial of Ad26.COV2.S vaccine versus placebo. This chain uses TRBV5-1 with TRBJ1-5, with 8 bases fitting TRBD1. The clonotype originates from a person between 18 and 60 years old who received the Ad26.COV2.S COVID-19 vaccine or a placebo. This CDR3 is CASSLGQGPNQPQHF. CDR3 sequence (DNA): TGCGCCAGCAGCTTGGGACAGGGGCCTAATCAGCCCCAGCATTTT.